This record covers a single T cell receptor (beta chain). In its sample, this clone was seen a few times. Its antigen is currently not known. No base-level quality is on record; no much larger clone is a single base apart. The data originate from a study of shared clonotypes between healthy human individuals (dated by TCRdb to about 2020). With regard to the full study: The cohort comprised a couple of women and a few men aged 18 to 49 years. For each donor, CD4 naive and CD4 memory were each given three plates, CD8 naive was given two plates, and CD8 memory was given one plate. To estimate repertoire size and how much clonotype sharing occurs between individuals, the study deeply sequenced the blood TCR repertoires of roughly 5 healthy adults. To increase sequencing depth and limit assay-specific biases, different laboratories used diverse techniques to prepare libraries and sequence TCR repertoires. Leukapheresis yielded between about 0.85 and 10 billion PBMCs per donor. Broader findings and caveats from the paper: Because the study included only a small number of donors, the genetic and exposure-history diversity represented was limited. Clonotypes shared by all four sorted-subset donors showed higher generation probabilities than non-shared clonotypes. Sampling was restricted to blood, and TCR repertoires in tissue are likely to differ from TCR repertoires in blood. Pairwise subsampling indicated that sequencing depth was expected to affect the degree of clonotype sharing among donors. Even with the large sequencing depth, rarefaction of the sorted-subset datasets indicated that sequencing was incomplete. Naive subsets generally had larger estimated clonotype richness than memory subsets did. Approximately 5% of naive CD4, 3.5% of naive CD8, about 2.5% of memory CD4, and about 0.4% of memory CD8 clonotypes were shared across several donors.

Using the deep immunoSEQ assay, TCR CDR3 regions were amplified from genomic DNA by multiplex PCR. Extracted genomic DNA from each cell subset was spread evenly across all wells of several immunoSEQ 96-well plates, with each plate serving as a replicate. For sorted subsets, roughly 200 ng of genomic DNA, equivalent to 25,000 to 35,000 T cell genomes, went into each replicate PCR. Purified libraries were measured with a Qubit 3.0 fluorometer, size-checked on a Bioanalyzer 2100, and measured again with the KAPA Library Quantification kit. Each immunoSEQ 96-well plate was sequenced on its own single-read 150-cycle Illumina NextSeq 550 flow cell. Regarding the original processing steps: The immunoSEQ output contained only junctional sequences without quality scores, so filtering could not match that applied to full-length reads. To assign V/J genes and CDR3, sequences were annotated using PyIR, a Python wrapper for IgBLAST v1.9, with IMGT germline references. Reads were filtered out if the reads had weak V/J assignments (E-value above 1e-6), no CDR3, stop codons, out-of-frame junctions, or ambiguous translated residues. V3J clonotypes were defined as sequences sharing the same inferred V gene, J gene, and CDR3 amino acid sequence. Percentage overlap between repertoires was calculated by dividing the number of shared unique clonotypes by the size of the smaller repertoire. RTK rarefaction, the Chao1 estimator, and Recon v2.1 estimates of unobserved clonotypes were used to assess repertoire richness. OLGA was used to compute generation probabilities for all TCRbeta clonotypes that the gDNA method yielded from a few donors. Drawn from immuneACCESS, this table holds only the in-frame rearrangements with V and J called that TCRdb kept. Clones are partly lost; checked studies trace under half to an unresolved V gene and leave the rest unexplained. The V and J calls and clone size are taken from that table; D and trimming were inferred from the DNA. This sample is represented by hundreds of thousands of clones; around 74% of them were singletons. The ten biggest clones cover about 1.8% of the sample.

The donors were healthy, HIV-negative adults who had no recently reported acute infections or vaccinations. Every donor was a Caucasian adult residing in Nashville, Tennessee, USA. CD4+ T cells were enriched by magnetic negative selection; naive cells were then positively selected on CD45RA, and the negative fraction formed the memory subset. Blood was collected by leukapheresis, and PBMCs were isolated by Ficoll-Histopaque density gradient centrifugation and then cryopreserved in liquid nitrogen vapor phase. Purity and quantity of every magnetically sorted T cell population were checked by analytical flow cytometry. Each sorted fraction had its genomic DNA isolated and then quantified by UV absorbance on a Nanodrop 2000c. Spanning cysteine to phenylalanine, the CDR3 consists of 13 amino acids. Solely the CDR3 DNA is kept, with 39 bases framed from the first base. CDR1 and CDR2 are drawn from the germline V gene: SGHTA, FQGNSA. V is reduced by 6 bases and J by 3 bases, leaving a spacing of 11 bases between them.

This receptor was obtained from a woman aged 25 to 45 in good health. Sequencing was performed on memory CD4+ T cells sorted from blood. The cell subset or site label, read with the paper, signifies: CD45RA-negative fraction. The rearrangement joined TRBV7-2 to TRBJ2-5; the D gene cannot be named for sure. The CDR3 corresponds to CASRKSREETQYF. The nucleotides are TGTGCCAGCAGAAAGTCCCGGGAAGAGACCCAGTACTTC.